A single sample gave rise to the 17 T cell receptor beta chains below, sequenced in a study of T cell changes during pregnancy in multiple sclerosis (dated by TCRdb to about 2019). The library relied on the immunoSEQ multiplex PCR assay. TCRdb limited this immuneACCESS table to in-frame rearrangements with V and J called. A share of clones is missing; checked studies link under half to unresolved V genes, and the rest is unexplained. A total of approximately 88,000 clones appear in this sample, 80% to 95% of them only once. The ten largest make up about 4.5% of the sample. This material consisted of peripheral blood, taken in the first trimester of pregnancy. These receptors were obtained from a female donor with multiple sclerosis, enrolled in a pregnancy study.

CDR3 loop: CASSARQQETQYF. CDR3 in DNA: TGTGCCAGCAGCGCCCGACAACAAGAGACCCAGTACTTC. V usage is TRBV5-4 and J usage is TRBJ2-5; D gene unclear. Germline loops: CDR1 SGHNT, CDR2 YYREEE (reference sequence). Trimming took off 4 bases at V and 2 bases at J, with 9 bases between the two ends. CDR3 length equals 13 residues.

The rearrangement links TRBV5-1 to TRBJ1-1; maybe TRBD1 (5 bases). Germline-derived CDR1 and CDR2 are SGHRS and YFSETQ. The CDR3 length is 17 residues. Trimming shortened V by 3 bases and J by 1 base, and 19 bases separated the two germline ends. The CDR3 loop reads CASSSPREGRSNTEAFF. The DNA of the CDR3 is TGCGCCAGCAGCTCTCCAAGGGAGGGGCGCTCGAACACTGAAGCTTTCTTT.

V usage is TRBV6-1 and J usage is TRBJ2-3, with D possibly being TRBD2 (6 bases). The CDR3 is 15 amino acids. Germline assignment: CDR1 MNHNS and CDR2 SASEGT. The V end lost 1 base, the J end lost 3 bases, and 11 bases lay between the germline ends. This CDR3 is CASSEVGGSTDTQYF. The CDR3 coding sequence is TGTGCCAGCAGTGAAGTCGGGGGTTCGACAGATACGCAGTATTTT.

The rearrangement joins TRBV13 to TRBJ1-5; TRBD1 matches 9 bases. V shed 5 bases and J 4 bases; nucleotides not matched to a gene: 3. Germline CDR1 and CDR2: PRHDT and FYEKMQ (reference sequence). The CDR3 is made up of 14 amino acids. CDR3 DNA sequence: TGTGCCAGCAGCCAAGGACAGGGGAATCAGCCCCAGCATTTT. Amino acids: CASSQGQGNQPQHF.

V and J are TRBV2 and TRBJ1-1; D ambiguous. Per the germline V gene, CDR1 is SNHLY and CDR2 is FYNNEI. V was pared by 5 bases and J by 1 base, with 11 bases between. This CDR3 region has 14 residues. This chain's CDR3 is CASSLLWANTEAFF. The DNA of the CDR3 is TGTGCCAGCAGTCTCCTCTGGGCGAACACTGAAGCTTTCTTT.

This CDR3 reads CASRGKRGTTEAFF. The CDR3 bases are TGCGCCAGCCGGGGGAAGAGGGGAACAACGGAAGCTTTCTTT. V usage is TRBV5-1 and J usage is TRBJ1-1; the D gene is possibly TRBD1 (5 bases). Germline CDR1 and CDR2: SGHRS and YFSETQ. V was shortened by 7 bases and J by 8 bases, with 21 bases between the two germline ends. The CDR3 is 14 residues long.

V and J are TRBV27 and TRBJ1-6; D may be TRBD1 (5 bases). V lost 5 bases to trimming and J lost 3 bases, with 11 bases between them. The CDR3 loop spans 15 amino acids. Germline-derived CDR1 and CDR2 are MNHEY and SMNVEV (reference sequence). The CDR3 region has the DNA TGTGCCAGCAGTCAACGGCAGGGCTATAATTCACCCCTCCACTTT. Translation: CASSQRQGYNSPLHF.

The chain is built from TRBV5-1 and TRBJ2-7; 8 bases map to TRBD1. Germline values: CDR1 SGHRS, CDR2 YFSETQ. This CDR3 is built from 13 residues. Trimming removed 4 bases from V and 3 bases from J; junction bases left unmatched: 3. Written as DNA, the CDR3 is TGCGCCAGCAGCGAGACAGGGGTCTACGAGCAGTACTTC. Its translation: CASSETGVYEQYF.

This chain connects TRBV7-6 to TRBJ2-5; maybe TRBD1 (6 bases). CDR1 is SGHVS, CDR2 FNYEAQ, per germline. V was pared by 5 bases and J by 5 bases, with 15 bases between. The CDR3 consists of 14 residues. The CDR3 coding sequence is TGTGCCAGCAGCCCGCAGGGGTTTGGCGAGACCCAGTACTTC. It specifies CASSPQGFGETQYF.

The chain employs TRBV6-4 and TRBJ1-1; a weak D match, TRBD1 (6 bases). Germline values: CDR1 MRHNA, CDR2 SNTAGT. The CDR3 is 15 residues long. Trimming took 8 bases from V and 0 from J, leaving 16 bases between them. The CDR3 DNA sequence: TGTGCCAGCCAGGACTCCGGGACAATGAACACTGAAGCTTTCTTT. Protein sequence: CASQDSGTMNTEAFF.

The gene calls are TRBV2 and TRBJ1-5; 7 nucleotides align to TRBD1. The V gene end was trimmed by 6 bases and the J gene end by 3 bases; junction bases not matched to a gene: 5. The CDR3 runs to 14 residues. Per germline, CDR1 SNHLY and CDR2 FYNNEI. CDR3 in DNA: TGTGCCAGCAGCCGACAGGGCTTCAATCAGCCCCAGCATTTT. Protein sequence: CASSRQGFNQPQHF.

This chain joins TRBV5-1 and TRBJ1-4, with D maybe TRBD1 (6 bases). The germline V gene encodes CDR1 SGHRS and CDR2 YFSETQ. The V end lost 4 bases, the J end lost 3 bases, and 13 bases lay between the germline ends. The CDR3 has 15 amino acids. In DNA form, the CDR3 reads TGCGCCAGCAGCGGCGTGGGGGCAGCTAATGAAAAACTGTTTTTT. Protein product: CASSGVGAANEKLFF.

The chain has TRBV7-3 and TRBJ2-2; D may be TRBD2 (5 bases). Trimming cost V 0 bases and J 1 base, with 6 bases left between them. CDR1 SGHTA and CDR2 FQGTGA come from the germline V gene. CDR3 size: 15 residues. The CDR3 region is CASSLTSVNTGELFF. In nucleotides, the CDR3 is TGTGCCAGCAGCTTAACTAGCGTGAACACCGGGGAGCTGTTTTTT. Complete variable domain (other parts from reference TRBV7-3 and TRBJ2-2): GAGVSQTPSNKVTEKGKYVELRCDPISGHTALYWYRQSLGQGPEFLIYFQGTGAADDSGLPNDRFFAVRPEGSVSTLKIQRTERGDSAVYLCASSLTSVNTGELFFGEGSRLTVL.

This rearrangement joins TRBV5-4 to TRBJ2-1; D remains ambiguous. The CDR3 has 11 residues. Germline V lookup: CDR1 SGHNT, CDR2 YYREEE (reference sequence). The V end lost 0 bases, the J end lost 8 bases, and 3 bases lay between the germline ends. CDR3 DNA: TGTGCCAGCAGCTTGGCATATGAGCAGTTCTTC. Residues: CASSLAYEQFF.

The chain recombines TRBV25-1 with TRBJ2-6; the D is unclear. V gave up 3 bases and J gave up 1 base, with 4 bases separating them. The CDR3 contains 14 residues. Germline V CDR1 and CDR2: MGHDK, SYGVNS. For the CDR3, the DNA is TGTGCCAGCAGTGAGAGGTCTGGGGCCAACGTCCTGACTTTC. It codes for CASSERSGANVLTF.

The chain employs TRBV2 and TRBJ1-6, with D perhaps matching TRBD1 (5 bases). The germline gives CDR1 SNHLY, CDR2 FYNNEI. Trimming pared 6 bases from V and 14 bases from J, leaving 23 bases between. This CDR3 region has 15 residues. In DNA, the CDR3 is TGTGCCAGCAGCCCCGGGGACTCCCTTTTGATATCCCTCCACTTT. Translated: CASSPGDSLLISLHF.

This rearrangement joins TRBV27 to TRBJ1-1; no clear D gene. CDR1 and CDR2 (germline): MNHEY, SMNVEV (reference sequence). The V end was cut by 4 bases, the J end by 5 bases, with 14 bases between. CDR3 length: 14 residues. CDR3: CASSYQATGTEAFF. In DNA form, the CDR3 reads TGTGCCAGCAGTTATCAGGCCACGGGGACTGAAGCTTTCTTT.